This T cell receptor (beta chain) was recorded in a study of cytomegalovirus exposure and HLA in healthy donors. The germline V gene encodes CDR1 MDHEN and CDR2 SYDVKM. Trimming left V 9 bases short and J 1 base short, with 21 bases between. The CDR3 sequence is 16 residues long. The PCR was carried out with 60 Vbeta primers and 13 Jbeta primers. Generated by immunoSEQ multiplex PCR, the TCRdb table keeps only in-frame clones and is missing some. The data hold around 130,000 clones, with 65% to 80% observed a single time. The V and J genes are TRBV28 and TRBJ2-5, with D unclear. The sequence derives from a woman between 40 and 55 years old in good health and CMV-seronegative. Input material: PBMCs. The CDR3 bases are TGTGCCAGTTCCCGTTCCCCCCCGGGTAGCCAAGAGACCCAGTACTTC. It codes for CASSRSPPGSQETQYF.